Detailed here is one TCR beta chain. Its antigen is still unknown. The input lacks base qualities; no much larger clone sits a single base away. Counted from cysteine to phenylalanine, this CDR3 has 15 amino acids. The entry retains the CDR3 DNA only, 45 bases that are in frame from base 1. Unmatched junction bases come to 8, with V trimmed by 4 bases and J by 4 bases. The germline V gene supplies CDR1 SGDLS and CDR2 YYNGEE. This sample stems from a study of control samples from healthy donors and cancer patients (dated by TCRdb to the early 2020s). Receptor libraries were prepared by the immunoSEQ multiplex PCR assay. What TCRdb holds here is the immuneACCESS table cut down to in-frame rearrangements. Part of the clones is not present; checked against another copy, under half of the missing clones reflect an unresolved V gene, and the others are unexplained. The sample yields 64,000 or so clones; 92% were counted once. The biggest ten clones account for about 1.8% of the sample.

The sequence was obtained from a middle-aged man with colorectal cancer. Sequenced material: PBMCs. The chain was built from TRBV9 and TRBJ2-5, with TRBD1 matching 9 junction bases. Read as DNA, the sequence is TGTGCCAGCAGCACCCTACAGGGGGCGATAGAGACCCAGTACTTC. Its protein is CASSTLQGAIETQYF.